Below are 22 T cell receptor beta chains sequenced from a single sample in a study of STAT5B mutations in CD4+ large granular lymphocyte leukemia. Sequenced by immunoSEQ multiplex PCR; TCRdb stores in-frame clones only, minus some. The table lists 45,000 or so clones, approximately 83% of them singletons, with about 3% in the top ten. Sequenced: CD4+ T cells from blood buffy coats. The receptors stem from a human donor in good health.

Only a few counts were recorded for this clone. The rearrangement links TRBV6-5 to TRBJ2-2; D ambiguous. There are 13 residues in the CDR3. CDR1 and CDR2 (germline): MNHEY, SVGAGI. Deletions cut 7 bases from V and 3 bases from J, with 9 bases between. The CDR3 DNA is TGTGCCAGCAAACCCAGCGACACCGGGGAGCTGTTTTTT. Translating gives CASKPSDTGELFF.

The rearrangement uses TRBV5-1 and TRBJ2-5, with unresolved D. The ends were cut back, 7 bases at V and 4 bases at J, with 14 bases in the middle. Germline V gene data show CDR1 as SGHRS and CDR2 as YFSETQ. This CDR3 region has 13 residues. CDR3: CASGVGGVETQYF. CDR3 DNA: TGCGCCAGCGGGGTAGGTGGCGTAGAGACCCAGTACTTC.

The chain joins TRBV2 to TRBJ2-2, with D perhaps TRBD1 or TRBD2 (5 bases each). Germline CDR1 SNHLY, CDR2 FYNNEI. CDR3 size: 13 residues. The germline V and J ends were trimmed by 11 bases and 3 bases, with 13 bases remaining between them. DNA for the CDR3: TGTGCCGACAAACAGGACTACACCGGGGAGCTGTTTTTT. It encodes CADKQDYTGELFF.

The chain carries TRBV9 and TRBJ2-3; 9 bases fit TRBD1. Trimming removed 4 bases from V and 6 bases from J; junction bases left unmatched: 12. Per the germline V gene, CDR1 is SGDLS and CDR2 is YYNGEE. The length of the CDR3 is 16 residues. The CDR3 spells CASSQFFSGTGDTQYF. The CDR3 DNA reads TGTGCCAGCAGCCAATTTTTTTCCGGGACAGGGGATACGCAGTATTTT.

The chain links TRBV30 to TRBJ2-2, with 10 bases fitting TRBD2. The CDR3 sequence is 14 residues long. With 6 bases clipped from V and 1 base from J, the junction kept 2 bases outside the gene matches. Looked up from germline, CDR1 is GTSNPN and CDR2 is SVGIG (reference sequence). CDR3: CACRLAGNTGELFF. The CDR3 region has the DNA TGTGCCTGCCGACTAGCGGGGAACACCGGGGAGCTGTTTTTT.

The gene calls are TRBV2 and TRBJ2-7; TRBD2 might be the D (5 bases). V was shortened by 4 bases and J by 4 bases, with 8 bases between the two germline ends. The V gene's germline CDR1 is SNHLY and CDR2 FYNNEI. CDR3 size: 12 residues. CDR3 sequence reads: CASSVRDYEQYF. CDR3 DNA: TGTGCCAGCAGTGTGAGGGATTACGAGCAGTACTTC. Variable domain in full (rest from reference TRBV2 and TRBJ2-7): EPEVTQTPSHQVTQMGQEVILRCVPISNHLYFYWYRQILGQKVEFLVSFYNNEISEKSEIFDDQFSVERPDGSNFTLKIRSTKLEDSAMYFCASSVRDYEQYFGPGTRLTVT.

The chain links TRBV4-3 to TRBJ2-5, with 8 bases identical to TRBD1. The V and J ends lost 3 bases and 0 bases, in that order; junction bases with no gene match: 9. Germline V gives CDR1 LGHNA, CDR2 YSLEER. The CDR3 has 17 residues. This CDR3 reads CASSQGIRQGNQETQYF. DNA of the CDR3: TGCGCCAGCAGCCAGGGGATAAGACAGGGGAACCAAGAGACCCAGTACTTC.

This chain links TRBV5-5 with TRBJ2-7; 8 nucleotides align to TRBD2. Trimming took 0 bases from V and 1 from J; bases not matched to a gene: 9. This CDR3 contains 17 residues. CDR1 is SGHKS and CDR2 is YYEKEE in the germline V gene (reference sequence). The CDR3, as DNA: TGTGCCAGCAGCTTGGGAATGGCGGGAGGCCCTTCCTACGAGCAGTACTTC. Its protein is CASSLGMAGGPSYEQYF.

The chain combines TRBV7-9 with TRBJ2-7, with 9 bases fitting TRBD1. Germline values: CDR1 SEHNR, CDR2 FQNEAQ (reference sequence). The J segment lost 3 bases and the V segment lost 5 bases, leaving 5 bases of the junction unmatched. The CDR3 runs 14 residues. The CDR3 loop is CASSPGTGSYEQYF. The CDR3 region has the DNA TGTGCCAGCAGCCCCGGGACAGGGAGCTACGAGCAGTACTTC.

CDR3 DNA: TGTGCCAGTGTAGAGTCCGCCTACAATGAGCAGTTCTTC. Its protein is CASVESAYNEQFF. The V and J genes are TRBV7-2 and TRBJ2-1; D remains ambiguous. The germline V gene has CDR1 SGHTA and CDR2 FQGNSA. V dropped 9 bases and J dropped 2 bases, with 11 bases sitting between them. This CDR3 contains 13 residues.

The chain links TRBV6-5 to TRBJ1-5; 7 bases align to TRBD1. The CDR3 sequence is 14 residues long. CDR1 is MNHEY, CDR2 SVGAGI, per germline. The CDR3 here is CVNRPRQGHQPQHF. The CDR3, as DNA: TGTGTGAACCGCCCCCGACAGGGACATCAGCCCCAGCATTTT.

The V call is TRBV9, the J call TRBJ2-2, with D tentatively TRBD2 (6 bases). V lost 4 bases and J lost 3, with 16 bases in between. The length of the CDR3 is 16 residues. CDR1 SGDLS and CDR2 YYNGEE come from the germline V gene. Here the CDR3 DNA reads TGTGCCAGCAGCCTAGACCGGGGGAGGTACACCGGGGAGCTGTTTTTT. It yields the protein CASSLDRGRYTGELFF.

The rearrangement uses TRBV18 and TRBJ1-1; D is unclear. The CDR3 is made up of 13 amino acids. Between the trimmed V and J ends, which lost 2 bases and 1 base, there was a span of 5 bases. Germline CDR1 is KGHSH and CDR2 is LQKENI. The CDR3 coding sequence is TGTGCCAGCTCACCAGTCCCGAACACTGAAGCTTTCTTT. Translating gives CASSPVPNTEAFF.

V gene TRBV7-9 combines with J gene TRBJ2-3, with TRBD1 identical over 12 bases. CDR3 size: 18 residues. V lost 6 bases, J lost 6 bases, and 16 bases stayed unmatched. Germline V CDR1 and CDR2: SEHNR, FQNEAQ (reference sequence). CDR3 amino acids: CASSQKATGTGGPDTQYF. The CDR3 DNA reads TGTGCCAGCAGTCAAAAGGCTACCGGGACAGGGGGCCCCGATACGCAGTATTTT.

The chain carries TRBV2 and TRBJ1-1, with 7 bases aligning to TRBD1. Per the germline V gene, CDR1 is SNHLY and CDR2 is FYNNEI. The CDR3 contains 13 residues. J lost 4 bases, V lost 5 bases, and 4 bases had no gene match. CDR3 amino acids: CASSLTGTTEAFF. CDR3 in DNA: TGTGCCAGCAGTCTGACAGGGACCACTGAAGCTTTCTTT.

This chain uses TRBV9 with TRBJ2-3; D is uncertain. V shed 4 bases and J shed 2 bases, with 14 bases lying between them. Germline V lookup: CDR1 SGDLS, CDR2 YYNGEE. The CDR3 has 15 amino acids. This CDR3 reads CASSPRTSNTDTQYF. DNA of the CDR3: TGTGCCAGCAGCCCTAGAACATCGAACACAGATACGCAGTATTTT. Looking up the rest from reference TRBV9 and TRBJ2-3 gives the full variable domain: DSGVTQTPKHLITATGQRVTLRCSPRSGDLSVYWYQQSLDQGLQFLIQYYNGEERAKGNILERFSAQQFPDLHSELNLSSLELGDSALYFCASSPRTSNTDTQYFGPGTRLTVL.

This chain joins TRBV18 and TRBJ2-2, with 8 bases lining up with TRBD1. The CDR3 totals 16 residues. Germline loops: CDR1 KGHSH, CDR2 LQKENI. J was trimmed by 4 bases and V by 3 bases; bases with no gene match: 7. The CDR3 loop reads CASSPWAGGSTGELFF. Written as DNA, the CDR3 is TGTGCCAGCTCACCCTGGGCAGGGGGCAGCACCGGGGAGCTGTTTTTT. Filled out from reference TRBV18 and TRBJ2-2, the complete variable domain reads NAGVMQNPRHLVRRRGQEARLRCSPMKGHSHVYWYRQLPEEGLKFMVYLQKENIIDESGMPKERFSAEFPKEGPSILRIQQVVRGDSAAYFCASSPWAGGSTGELFFGEGSRLTVL.

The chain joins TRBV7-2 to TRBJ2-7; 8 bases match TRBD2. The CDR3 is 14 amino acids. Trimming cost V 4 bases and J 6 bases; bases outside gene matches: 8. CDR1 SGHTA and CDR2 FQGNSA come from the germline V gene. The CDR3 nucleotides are TGTGCCAGCAGCTCCCTGGCGGGAGGTTTCGAGCAGTACTTC. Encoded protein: CASSSLAGGFEQYF. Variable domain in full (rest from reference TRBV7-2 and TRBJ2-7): GAGVSQSPSNKVTEKGKDVELRCDPISGHTALYWYRQSLGQGLEFLIYFQGNSAPDKSGLPSDRFSAERTGGSVSTLTIQRTQQEDSAVYLCASSSLAGGFEQYFGPGTRLTVT.

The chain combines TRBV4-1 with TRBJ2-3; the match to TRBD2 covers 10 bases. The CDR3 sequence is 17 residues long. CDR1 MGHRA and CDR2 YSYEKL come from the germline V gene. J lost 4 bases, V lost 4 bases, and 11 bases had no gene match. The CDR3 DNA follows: TGCGCCAGCAGCCCTGCCAGGACTAGCGGTCGGGCAGATACGCAGTATTTT. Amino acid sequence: CASSPARTSGRADTQYF.

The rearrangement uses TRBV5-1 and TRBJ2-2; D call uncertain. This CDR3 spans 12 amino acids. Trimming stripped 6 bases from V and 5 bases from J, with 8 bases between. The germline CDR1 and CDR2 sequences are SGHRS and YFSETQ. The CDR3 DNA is TGCGCCAGCAAGCTGGGAACCGGGGAGCTGTTTTTT. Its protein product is CASKLGTGELFF.

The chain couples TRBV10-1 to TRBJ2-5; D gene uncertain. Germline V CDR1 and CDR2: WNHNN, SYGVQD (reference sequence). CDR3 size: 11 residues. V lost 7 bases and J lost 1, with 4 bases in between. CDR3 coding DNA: TGCGCCAGCACTAGCCAAGAGACCCAGTACTTC. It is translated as CASTSQETQYF.

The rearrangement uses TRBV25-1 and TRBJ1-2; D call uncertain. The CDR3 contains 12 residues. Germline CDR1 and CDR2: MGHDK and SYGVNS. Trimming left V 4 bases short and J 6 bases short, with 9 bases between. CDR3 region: CASSALGHGYTF. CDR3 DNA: TGTGCCAGCAGTGCCCTGGGCCATGGCTACACCTTC.